Listed here is a single T cell receptor beta chain. Antigen unknown. This sample stems from a study of metastatic and nonmetastatic thyroid tumors. Study-level background: Comparative analysis of repertoires was undertaken across blood and tumor or nodule tissue obtained from malignant and benign thyroid patients. Notes on the study in general: It was reportedly found that TCR beta diversity was significantly higher in malignant thyroid tumors than in benign nodules, a difference seen in both blood and tumor samples.

All patients were untreated before thyroid surgery. TCRdb used MiXCR to call clones anew from the PCR reads. The sample contains 5,500 to 9,000 clones, roughly a fifth of which appear only once. Sample: adjacent normal tissue. This receptor was obtained from a female donor with papillary thyroid cancer or a benign thyroid nodule (not recorded which). Some clones in this sample may be carry-over from other donors' samples.

Written as DNA, the CDR3 is TGTGCCAGCAGCTTAGTAGGGGGAATGGGTGAAAAACTGTTTTTT. It yields the protein CASSLVGGMGEKLFF. The V call is TRBV11-2, the J call TRBJ1-4; D might be TRBD1 (6 bases). V was cut by 1 base and J by 7 bases, with 13 bases left in between. The CDR3 runs to 15 residues. Germline V gives CDR1 SGHAT, CDR2 FQNNGV.